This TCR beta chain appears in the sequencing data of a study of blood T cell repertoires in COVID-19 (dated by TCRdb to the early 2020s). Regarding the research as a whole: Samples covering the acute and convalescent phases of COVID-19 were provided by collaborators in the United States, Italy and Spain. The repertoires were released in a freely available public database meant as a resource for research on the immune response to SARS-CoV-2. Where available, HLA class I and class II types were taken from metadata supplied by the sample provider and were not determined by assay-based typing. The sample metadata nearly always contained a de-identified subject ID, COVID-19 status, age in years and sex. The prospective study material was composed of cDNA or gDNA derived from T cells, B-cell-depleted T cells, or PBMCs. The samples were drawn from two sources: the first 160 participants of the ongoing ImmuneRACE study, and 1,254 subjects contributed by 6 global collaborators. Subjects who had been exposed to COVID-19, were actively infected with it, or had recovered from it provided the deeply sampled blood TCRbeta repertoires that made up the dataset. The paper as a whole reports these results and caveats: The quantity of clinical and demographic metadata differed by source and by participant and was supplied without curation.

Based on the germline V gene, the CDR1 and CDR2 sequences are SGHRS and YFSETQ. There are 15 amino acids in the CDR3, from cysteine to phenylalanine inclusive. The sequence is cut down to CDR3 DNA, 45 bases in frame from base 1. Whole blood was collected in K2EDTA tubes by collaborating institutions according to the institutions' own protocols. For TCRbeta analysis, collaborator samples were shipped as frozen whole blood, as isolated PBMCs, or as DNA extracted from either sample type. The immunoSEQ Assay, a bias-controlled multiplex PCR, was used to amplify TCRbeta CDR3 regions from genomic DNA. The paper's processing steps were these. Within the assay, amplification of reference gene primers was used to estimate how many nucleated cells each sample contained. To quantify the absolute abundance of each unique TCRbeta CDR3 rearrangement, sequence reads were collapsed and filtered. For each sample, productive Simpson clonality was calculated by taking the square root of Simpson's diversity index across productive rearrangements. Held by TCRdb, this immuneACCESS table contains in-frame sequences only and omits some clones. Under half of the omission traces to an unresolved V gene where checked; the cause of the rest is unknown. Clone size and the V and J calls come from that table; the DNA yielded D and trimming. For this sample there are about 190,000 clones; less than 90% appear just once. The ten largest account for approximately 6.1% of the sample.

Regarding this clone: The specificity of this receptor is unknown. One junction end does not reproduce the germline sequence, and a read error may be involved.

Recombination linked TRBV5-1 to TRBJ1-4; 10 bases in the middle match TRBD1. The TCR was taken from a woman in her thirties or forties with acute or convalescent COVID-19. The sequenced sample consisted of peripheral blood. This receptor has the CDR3 CAGSTYRDRGEKLFF. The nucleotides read TGCGCCGGCAGTACCTACCGGGACAGGGGTGAAAAACTGTTTTTT.